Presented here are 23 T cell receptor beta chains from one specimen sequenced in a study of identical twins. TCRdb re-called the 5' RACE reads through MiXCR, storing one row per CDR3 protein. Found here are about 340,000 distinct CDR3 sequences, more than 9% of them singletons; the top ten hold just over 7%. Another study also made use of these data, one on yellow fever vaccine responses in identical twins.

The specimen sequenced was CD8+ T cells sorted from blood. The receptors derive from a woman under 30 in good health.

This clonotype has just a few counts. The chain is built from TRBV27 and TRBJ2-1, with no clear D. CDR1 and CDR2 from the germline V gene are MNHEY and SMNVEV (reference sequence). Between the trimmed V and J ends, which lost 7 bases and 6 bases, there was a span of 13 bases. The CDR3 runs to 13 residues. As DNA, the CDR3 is TGTGCCAGCACCTCCGCAGAGTTCAATGAGCAGTTCTTC. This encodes CASTSAEFNEQFF.

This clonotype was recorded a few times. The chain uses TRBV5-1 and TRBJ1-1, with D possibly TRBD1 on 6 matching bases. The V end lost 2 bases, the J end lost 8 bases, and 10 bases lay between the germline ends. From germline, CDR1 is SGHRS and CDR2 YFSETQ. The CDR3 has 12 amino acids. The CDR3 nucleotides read TGCGCCAGCAGCTTTACAGGGCCAGAAGCTTTCTTT. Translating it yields CASSFTGPEAFF.

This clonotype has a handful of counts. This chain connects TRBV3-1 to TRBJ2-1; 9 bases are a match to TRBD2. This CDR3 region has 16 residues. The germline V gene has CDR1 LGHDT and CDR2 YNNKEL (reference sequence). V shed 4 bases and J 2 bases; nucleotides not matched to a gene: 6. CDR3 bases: TGTGCCAGCAGCCCCGGCGGGGGGGGAGCCTACAATGAGCAGTTCTTC. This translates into CASSPGGGGAYNEQFF.

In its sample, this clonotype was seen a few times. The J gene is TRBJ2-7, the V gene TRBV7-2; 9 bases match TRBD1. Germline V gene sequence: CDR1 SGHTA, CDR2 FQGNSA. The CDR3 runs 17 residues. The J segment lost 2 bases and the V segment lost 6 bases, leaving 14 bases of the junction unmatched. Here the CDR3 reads CASSYADTGGGTYEQYV. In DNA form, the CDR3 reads TGTGCCAGCAGTTACGCCGATACAGGGGGCGGAACCTACGAGCAGTACGTC.

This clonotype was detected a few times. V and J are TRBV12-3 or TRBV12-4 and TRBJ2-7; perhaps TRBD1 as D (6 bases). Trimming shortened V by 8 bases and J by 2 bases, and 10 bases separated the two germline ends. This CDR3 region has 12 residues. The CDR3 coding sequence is TGTGCCAGCGGACAGTTCCCCTACGAGCAGTACTTC. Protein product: CASGQFPYEQYF.

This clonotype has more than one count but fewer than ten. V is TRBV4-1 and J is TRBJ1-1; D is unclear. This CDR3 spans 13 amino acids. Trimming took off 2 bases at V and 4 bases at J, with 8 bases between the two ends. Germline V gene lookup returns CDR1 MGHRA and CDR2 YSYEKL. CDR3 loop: CASSQLEGTEAFF. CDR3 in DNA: TGCGCCAGCAGCCAACTGGAGGGCACTGAAGCTTTCTTT.

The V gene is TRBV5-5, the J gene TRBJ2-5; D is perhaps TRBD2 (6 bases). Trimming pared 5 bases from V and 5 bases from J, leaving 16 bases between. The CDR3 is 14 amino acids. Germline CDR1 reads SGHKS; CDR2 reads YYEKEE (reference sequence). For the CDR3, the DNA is TGTGCCAGCAGTCAACGACTAGATTCTGAGACCCAGTACTTC. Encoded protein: CASSQRLDSETQYF.

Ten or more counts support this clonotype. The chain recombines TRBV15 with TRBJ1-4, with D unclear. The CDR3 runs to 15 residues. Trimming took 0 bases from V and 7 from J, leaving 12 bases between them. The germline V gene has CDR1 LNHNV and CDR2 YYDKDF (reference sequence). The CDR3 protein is CATSRDTGGGEKLFF. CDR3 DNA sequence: TGTGCCACCAGCAGAGATACCGGAGGAGGTGAAAAACTGTTTTTT.

The CDR3 nucleotides read TGTGCCAGCGCCCTGGGTGGGACATTGTCCTACGAGCAGTACTTC. It codes for CASALGGTLSYEQYF. V is TRBV27 and J is TRBJ2-7, with D possibly matching TRBD1 (6 bases). CDR1 is MNHEY and CDR2 is SMNVEV in the germline V gene (reference sequence). V gave up 8 bases and J gave up 1 base, with 18 bases separating them. The CDR3 runs to 15 residues.

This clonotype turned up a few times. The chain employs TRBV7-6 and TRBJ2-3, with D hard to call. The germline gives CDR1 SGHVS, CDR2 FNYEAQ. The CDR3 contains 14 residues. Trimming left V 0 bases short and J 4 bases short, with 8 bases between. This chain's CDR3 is CASSLAERPDTQYF. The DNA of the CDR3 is TGTGCCAGCAGCTTAGCGGAGCGTCCAGATACGCAGTATTTT. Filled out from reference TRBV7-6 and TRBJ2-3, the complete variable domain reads GAGVSQSPRYKVTKRGQDVALRCDPISGHVSLYWYRQALGQGPEFLTYFNYEAQQDKSGLPNDRFSAERPEGSISTLTIQRTEQRDSAMYRCASSLAERPDTQYFGPGTRLTVL.

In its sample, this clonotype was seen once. CDR3 in amino acids: CASSALTSGSYNEQFF. The CDR3 region has the DNA TGTGCCAGCAGCGCGCTTACTTCGGGCTCCTACAATGAGCAGTTCTTC. The chain has TRBV5-6 and TRBJ2-1; D is ambiguous. V dropped 4 bases and J dropped 0 bases, with 14 bases sitting between them. The CDR3 is made up of 16 amino acids. The V gene's germline CDR1 is SGHDT and CDR2 YYEEEE.

The CDR3 here is CASSYRTGGDAGQPQHF. The CDR3 nucleotides read TGTGCCAGCAGTTATCGGACAGGGGGCGATGCGGGTCAGCCCCAGCATTTT. The rearrangement joins TRBV6-5 to TRBJ1-5, with TRBD1 identical over 11 bases. Germline CDR1 reads MNHEY; CDR2 reads SVGAGI. The CDR3 length is 17 residues. The V and J ends lost 3 bases and 6 bases, in that order; junction bases with no gene match: 10.

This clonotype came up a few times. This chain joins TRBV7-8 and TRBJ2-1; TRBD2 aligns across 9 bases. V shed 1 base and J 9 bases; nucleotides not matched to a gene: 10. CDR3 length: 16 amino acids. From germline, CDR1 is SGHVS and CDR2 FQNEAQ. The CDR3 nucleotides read TGTGCCAGCAGCTTAGGGGCGGGAGGGCCTTTAGGTGAGCAGTTCTTC. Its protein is CASSLGAGGPLGEQFF.

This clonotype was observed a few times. The CDR3 coding sequence is TGTGCCACCAGAGCCTCCCCGGGGAGTGAATACAATGAGCAGTTCTTC. Translated: CATRASPGSEYNEQFF. The chain recombines TRBV24-1 with TRBJ2-1; weak D call: TRBD2 (5 bases). Germline V gene sequence: CDR1 KGHDR, CDR2 SFDVKD. Between the trimmed V and J ends, which lost 7 bases and 4 bases, there was a span of 19 bases. The CDR3 runs 16 residues.

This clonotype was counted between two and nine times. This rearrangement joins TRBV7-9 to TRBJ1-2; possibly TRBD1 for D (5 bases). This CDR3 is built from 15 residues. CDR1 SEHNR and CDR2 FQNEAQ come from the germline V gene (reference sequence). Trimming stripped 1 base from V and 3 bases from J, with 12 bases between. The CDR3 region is CASSLGAGYDYGYTF. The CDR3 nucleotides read TGTGCCAGCAGCTTAGGGGCAGGGTACGACTATGGCTACACCTTC.

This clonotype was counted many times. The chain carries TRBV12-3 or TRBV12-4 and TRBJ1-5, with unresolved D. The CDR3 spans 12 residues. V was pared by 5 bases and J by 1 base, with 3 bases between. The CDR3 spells CASSDSNQPQHF. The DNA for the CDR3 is TGTGCCAGCAGTGACAGCAATCAGCCCCAGCATTTT.

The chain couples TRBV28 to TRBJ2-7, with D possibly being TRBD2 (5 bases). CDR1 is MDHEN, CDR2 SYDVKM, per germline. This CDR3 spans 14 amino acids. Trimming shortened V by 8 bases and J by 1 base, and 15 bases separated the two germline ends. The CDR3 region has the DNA TGTGCCAGCTTCGGCGGACTCCTATCCTACGAGCAGTACTTC. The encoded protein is CASFGGLLSYEQYF. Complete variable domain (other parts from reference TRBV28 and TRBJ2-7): DVKVTQSSRYLVKRTGEKVFLECVQDMDHENMFWYRQDPGLGLRLIYFSYDVKMKEKGDIPEGYSVSREKKERFSLILESASTNQTSMYLCASFGGLLSYEQYFGPGTRLTVT.

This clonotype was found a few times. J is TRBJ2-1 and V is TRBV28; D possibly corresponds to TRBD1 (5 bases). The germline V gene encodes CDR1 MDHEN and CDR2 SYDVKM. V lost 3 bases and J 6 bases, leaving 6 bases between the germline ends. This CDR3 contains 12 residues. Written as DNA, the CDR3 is TGTGCCAGCAGTTTGGACACCAATGAGCAGTTCTTC. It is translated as CASSLDTNEQFF.

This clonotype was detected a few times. CDR3 loop: CASSIVAGGLYNEQFF. The CDR3 DNA sequence: TGTGCCAGCAGTATAGTAGCGGGAGGGCTGTACAATGAGCAGTTCTTC. V and J are TRBV28 and TRBJ2-1, with 11 positions matching TRBD2. V trimming: 5 bases; J trimming: 4 bases; junction bases outside the gene matches: 7. From germline, CDR1 is MDHEN and CDR2 SYDVKM. The CDR3 loop spans 16 amino acids.

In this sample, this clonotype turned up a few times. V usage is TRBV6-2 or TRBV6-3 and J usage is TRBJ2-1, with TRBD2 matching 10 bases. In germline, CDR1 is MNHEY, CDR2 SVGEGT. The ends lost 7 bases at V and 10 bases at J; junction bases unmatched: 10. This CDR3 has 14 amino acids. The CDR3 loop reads CASIPAGGAGEQFF. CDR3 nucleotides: TGTGCCAGCATCCCAGCGGGGGGGGCCGGCGAGCAGTTCTTC.

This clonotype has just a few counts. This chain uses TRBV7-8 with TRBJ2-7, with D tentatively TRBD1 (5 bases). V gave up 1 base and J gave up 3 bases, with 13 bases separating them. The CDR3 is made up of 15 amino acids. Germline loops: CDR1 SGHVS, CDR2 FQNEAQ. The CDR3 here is CASSLGAGMSYEQYF. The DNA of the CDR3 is TGTGCCAGCAGCTTAGGAGCAGGGATGAGCTACGAGCAGTACTTC.

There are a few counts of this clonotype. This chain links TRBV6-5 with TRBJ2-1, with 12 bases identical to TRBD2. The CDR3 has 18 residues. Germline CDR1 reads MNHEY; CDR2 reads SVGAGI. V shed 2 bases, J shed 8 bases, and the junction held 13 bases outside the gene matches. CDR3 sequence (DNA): TGTGCCAGCAGTTACCTTAATCGGACTAGCGGGAATGGGGATGAGCAGTTCTTC. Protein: CASSYLNRTSGNGDEQFF.

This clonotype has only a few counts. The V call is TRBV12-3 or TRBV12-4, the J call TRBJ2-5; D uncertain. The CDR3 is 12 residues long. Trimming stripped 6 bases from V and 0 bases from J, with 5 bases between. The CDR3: CASRAYQETQYF. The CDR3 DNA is TGTGCCAGCAGGGCGTACCAAGAGACCCAGTACTTC.